This T cell receptor (beta chain) was observed in a study of T cell repertoires and HLA-DP antigens (dated by TCRdb to 2016 to 2019). About the investigation overall: The study used an in vitro model of CD4+ T cell alloreactivity against allogeneic HLA-DP presented by transduced HeLa cells. One alloantigen differed from self by one peptide-binding groove amino acid, whereas the other differed by ten, modelling structurally similar versus dissimilar alloantigens. Of the three donors, two were male and one was female, and their ages ranged from the 18-to-29 age band up to the 60-to-69 age band. The average DNA input was about 220 ng for sorted CD137+CD4+ samples versus roughly 1,100 ng for pre-culture CD4+ samples. The study at large found these results: Limitations were identified as the inclusion of only a few donors, the use of a non-physiological HeLa antigen-presenting system, and the use of total CD4+ responder cells. Average cumulative frequency of clones undetected before culture was approximately 35% against one allele and 50.6% against the other. The naive and memory CD4+ repertoires were not analysed as separate populations. Sorted CD137+ cells showed similar clonality against both alloantigens (approximately 0.36), much higher than the clonality of pre-culture samples (around 0.04).

As concerns this clone: Its antigen is not yet known. It has no much larger one-base neighbor in the sample; base qualities were not kept.

TCRB CDR3 regions were amplified with the immunoSEQ multiplex PCR using forward primers for 54 TRBV segments and reverse primers for 13 TRBJ segments. Pre-culture CD4+ samples were sequenced at deep resolution, targeting roughly 190,000 T cell genomes. Sequencing of the amplicons was done on an Illumina HiSeq System, giving 87 bp reads that spanned the CDR3. Turning to the authors' computational methods: PCR and sequencing errors in the reads were corrected, and CDR3 regions were defined by aligning to IMGT reference sequences. Synthetic template pools were used to estimate the numbers of templates and unique rearrangements. Clonality was computed as 1 minus Pielou's evenness. The Daley-Smith estimator was used to estimate richness. Repertoire overlap was measured with Morisita's index. Clones found in cultured samples but undetected in the pre-culture repertoire of the corresponding donor were defined as low-abundance clones. Drawn from immuneACCESS, this table holds only the in-frame rearrangements with V and J called that TCRdb kept. Clones are partly lost; checked studies trace under half to an unresolved V gene and leave the rest unexplained. V, J and clone size were drawn from that table, and D and trimming were deduced from the DNA. The sample profile shows some 110,000 clones; 80% to 95% of them were found once. The ten most abundant clones make up 0.25% to 0.3% of the sample.

From cysteine to phenylalanine, the CDR3 is 16 amino acids long. The entry retains the CDR3 DNA only, 48 bases that are in frame from base 1. The germline V gene supplies CDR1 SQVTM and CDR2 ANQGSEA. Unmatched junction bases come to 11, with V trimmed by 4 bases and J by 3 bases. Magnetic bead negative selection was used to isolate untouched CD4+ T cells from Ficoll-separated PBMC, with an average purity of 97.7%. Untouched CD4+ T cells were isolated from Ficoll-separated PBMC with magnetic beads, reaching about 98% purity with negligible CD8+ contamination. Peripheral blood mononuclear cells were supplied by the buffy coats of a few healthy blood donors, who served as the study donors. CMV seronegative status was shared by all three donors. Genomic DNA was extracted with the DNeasy Blood & Tissue Kit. Genomic DNA from sorted CD137+CD4+ cells and from pre-culture CD4+ baseline samples of each subject was subjected to TCRB sequencing.

Sequenced material: CD4+ T cells from PBMCs. The rearrangement joined TRBV29-1 to TRBJ1-5, and TRBD1 aligns with 8 junction nucleotides. The sequence was obtained from a woman aged 18-29 years in good health and CMV-seronegative. The sequenced DNA: TGCAGCGTTGTTGTATCCGGACAGGGTTACAATCAGCCCCAGCATTTT. It translates to CSVVVSGQGYNQPQHF.